This TCR beta chain was identified during a study of patients and donors after allogeneic stem cell transplantation. This clonotype was seen ten or more times. The V segment lost 6 bases and the J segment 2 bases; nucleotides outside the gene matches: 5. The CDR3 spans 15 residues. TCRdb recomputed calls from the RT-PCR reads with MiXCR, one row per CDR3 protein. The data contain tens of thousands of distinct CDR3 sequences, approximately 5.2% of them singletons. The specimen was blood, either unsorted or a sorted T cell fraction (not recorded which). The clonotype originates from a human donor who was either an allogeneic HSCT recipient or a stem cell or donor lymphocyte infusion donor (not recorded which). It is not recorded whose cells these are; they may come from a transplant donor. The V call is TRBV12-3 or TRBV12-4, the J call TRBJ2-3; 10 positions match TRBD1. CDR3 in DNA: TGTGCCAGCAGAACGGGGACAGGGGCCACAGATACGCAGTATTTT. Protein sequence: CASRTGTGATDTQYF.